Shown below are 25 T cell receptor beta chains from a single sample sequenced in a study of blood T cell repertoires in COVID-19. Libraries were prepared by immunoSEQ multiplex PCR; TCRdb keeps only in-frame clonotypes and omits some of them. This sample has about 210,000 clones, with almost 85% found just once. Specimen: peripheral blood. The receptor set was obtained from a woman aged 65 to 85 with COVID-19, enrolled during active disease.

The V and J genes are TRBV21-1 and TRBJ1-5; the table names TRBD1, a call not compared with the DNA. TRBV21-1 is listed as a pseudogene. The CDR3 loop spans 19 amino acids. CDR3 coding DNA: TGTGCCAGCAGCAAACCGTCGGGACAGGGGCCCGGAGGCAATCAGCCCCAGCATTTT. This encodes CASSKPSGQGPGGNQPQHF.

The chain couples TRBV7-3 to TRBJ2-2; a weak D match, TRBD1 (6 bases). The CDR3 length is 15 residues. Trimming took 4 bases from V and 5 from J, leaving 14 bases between them. CDR1 SGHTA and CDR2 FQGTGA come from the germline V gene. The CDR3 DNA follows: TGTGCCAGCAGCTCGACAGGACGTACGACCGGGGAGCTGTTTTTT. This encodes CASSSTGRTTGELFF.

The V call is TRBV7-3, the J call TRBJ2-2, with D hard to call. Germline lookup yields CDR1 SGHTA and CDR2 FQGTGA. Trimming left V 2 bases short and J 2 bases short, with 6 bases between. This CDR3 region has 14 residues. The chain's CDR3 is CASSLGDNTGELFF. CDR3 nucleotide sequence: TGTGCCAGCAGCTTAGGAGATAACACCGGGGAGCTGTTTTTT.

The V call is TRBV7-2, the J call TRBJ1-2; 12 bases align to TRBD1. The germline CDR1 and CDR2 sequences are SGHTA and FQGNSA. The CDR3 is 17 amino acids. J lost 4 bases, V lost 5 bases, and 11 bases had no gene match. CDR3 nucleotides: TGTGCCAGCAGCCCCGGGACAGGGGGCGCAACAGGCTATGGCTACACCTTC. Amino acids: CASSPGTGGATGYGYTF.

J is TRBJ1-2 and V is TRBV7-8, with D hard to call. CDR1 is SGHVS, CDR2 FQNEAQ, per germline. The CDR3 contains 15 residues. V lost 5 bases and J 0 bases, leaving 13 bases between the germline ends. CDR3: CASSPNPSANYGYTF. As DNA, the CDR3 is TGTGCCAGCAGCCCTAACCCAAGTGCTAACTATGGCTACACCTTC.

The chain joins TRBV30 to TRBJ1-5; possible D gene TRBD1, 6 bases. This CDR3 spans 15 amino acids. The germline gives CDR1 GTSNPN, CDR2 SVGIG (reference sequence). V was clipped by 2 bases and J by 3 bases, with 14 bases between them. The DNA for the CDR3 is TGTGCCTGGAGTTTGGGAGCAGGGGACAATCAGCCCCAGCATTTT. This translates into CAWSLGAGDNQPQHF.

The chain combines TRBV12-5 with TRBJ1-1; D might be TRBD1 (5 bases). This CDR3 comprises 14 residues. Germline CDR1 LGHNT, CDR2 FRNRAP. The V end was cut by 6 bases, the J end by 4 bases, with 15 bases between. For the CDR3, the DNA is TGTGCTAGTGGCCCAATGGGGGGTGCCACTGAAGCTTTCTTT. Translating gives CASGPMGGATEAFF. The variable domain in full, completed from reference TRBV12-5 and TRBJ1-1, reads DARVTQTPRHKVTEMGQEVTMRCQPILGHNTVFWYRQTMMQGLELLAYFRNRAPLDDSGMPKDRFSAEMPDATLATLKIQPSEPRDSAVYFCASGPMGGATEAFFGQGTRLTVV.

The genes are TRBV30 and TRBJ1-5, with TRBD1 as a possible D gene (6 bases). The germline gives CDR1 GTSNPN, CDR2 SVGIG (reference sequence). This CDR3 has 14 residues. V was trimmed by 2 bases and J by 6 bases, leaving 14 bases between them. The CDR3 region has the DNA TGTGCCTGGAGTTTCGGGGGGCCGGTTCAGCCCCAGCATTTT. It encodes CAWSFGGPVQPQHF.

V is TRBV29-1 and J is TRBJ1-1, with TRBD1 matching 7 bases. Germline CDR1 SQVTM, CDR2 ANQGSEA. CDR3 length equals 15 residues. Trimming cost V 6 bases and J 0 bases; bases outside gene matches: 10. As DNA, the CDR3 is TGCAGCGTCGGGACCCTGGGACAGCTGAACACTGAAGCTTTCTTT. Amino acid sequence: CSVGTLGQLNTEAFF.

CDR3 sequence reads: CASSFRGSGGTRSQETQYF. DNA for the CDR3: TGTGCCAGCAGCTTCCGGGGTAGCGGGGGGACCAGGTCCCAAGAGACCCAGTACTTC. The J gene is TRBJ2-5, the V gene TRBV7-9, with 10 bases fitting TRBD2. J gave up 1 base and V 3 bases, and 14 bases lay outside the gene matches. Germline CDR1 and CDR2: SEHNR and FQNEAQ (reference sequence). There are 19 residues in the CDR3.

This rearrangement joins TRBV29-1 to TRBJ1-2; D is unresolved. Germline V gene sequence: CDR1 SQVTM, CDR2 ANQGSEA. Trimming removed 3 bases from V and 6 bases from J, with 14 bases in between. This CDR3 comprises 13 residues. CDR3 protein: CSVEGGLLDGYTF. CDR3 nucleotide sequence: TGCAGCGTTGAGGGTGGACTTTTGGATGGCTACACCTTC.

The CDR3 loop is CASSLLTVKGDSPLHF. The CDR3 DNA reads as TGCGCCAGCAGCTTGCTAACAGTGAAGGGGGATTCACCCCTCCACTTT. The chain recombines TRBV5-1 with TRBJ1-6, with D perhaps TRBD1 (6 bases). The V and J ends lost 1 base and 8 bases respectively, with 16 bases between them. Germline V gives CDR1 SGHRS, CDR2 YFSETQ. This CDR3 is built from 16 residues.

The rearrangement joins TRBV7-9 to TRBJ2-1; 9 nucleotides align to TRBD1. Unmatched junction bases numbered 10, after V lost 5 bases and J lost 8 bases. Germline V gives CDR1 SEHNR, CDR2 FQNEAQ (reference sequence). The CDR3 sequence is 15 residues long. CDR3 in DNA: TGTGCCAGCAGCCGGGACAGGGTTATCGTCGATGAGCAGTTCTTC. Translating it yields CASSRDRVIVDEQFF.

This rearrangement joins TRBV7-9 to TRBJ2-4, with D perhaps TRBD2 (5 bases). CDR1 and CDR2 (germline): SEHNR, FQNEAQ (reference sequence). Between the trimmed V and J ends, which lost 3 bases and 6 bases, there was a span of 15 bases. The CDR3 is 15 amino acids. The DNA of the CDR3 is TGTGCCAGCAGCTTTACGACGGGGAGAGGAAACATTCAGTACTTC. Its translation: CASSFTTGRGNIQYF.

The chain couples TRBV10-1 to TRBJ2-4; 14 bases line up with TRBD2. This CDR3 is built from 16 residues. Unmatched junction bases numbered 8, after V lost 6 bases and J lost 7 bases. Per germline, CDR1 WNHNN and CDR2 SYGVQD (reference sequence). CDR3 nucleotide sequence: TGCGCCAGCAGGAGACTAGCGGGAGGGCCTGGGAACATTCAGTACTTC. This codes for CASRRLAGGPGNIQYF.

The rearrangement uses TRBV11-3 and TRBJ1-5; a weak D match, TRBD1 (6 bases). Germline V gene sequence: CDR1 SGHNT, CDR2 YENEEA. Trimming stripped 1 base from V and 0 bases from J, with 16 bases between. The CDR3 has 18 residues. CDR3 DNA: TGTGCCAGCAGCTTAGCGGGTGGGGGGGGCAATAGCAATCAGCCCCAGCATTTT. Amino acids: CASSLAGGGGNSNQPQHF.

V usage is TRBV6-5 and J usage is TRBJ1-2; weak D call: TRBD1 (5 bases). Trimming left V 0 bases short and J 0 bases short, with 11 bases between. The CDR3 has 16 amino acids. Germline loops: CDR1 MNHEY, CDR2 SVGAGI. CDR3 residues: CASSYSGRVPNYGYTF. DNA of the CDR3: TGTGCCAGCAGTTACTCGGGCAGGGTACCTAACTATGGCTACACCTTC.

The chain recombines TRBV6-6 with TRBJ1-1; 7 nucleotides agree with TRBD1. Germline V gene sequence: CDR1 MNHNY, CDR2 SVGAGI (reference sequence). V was clipped by 5 bases and J by 4 bases; unmatched bases: 16. The CDR3 length is 17 residues. The CDR3: CASSRGPDRFIGTEAFF. CDR3 in DNA: TGTGCCAGCAGTCGGGGGCCGGACAGGTTTATAGGCACTGAAGCTTTCTTT.

This clone was picked up one time. The CDR3 bases are TGTGCTACGCGGGGGGGCAACGAGCAGTACTTC. It specifies CATRGGNEQYF. The chain has TRBV12-5 and TRBJ2-7; 9 nucleotides match TRBD2. CDR3 size: 11 residues. CDR1 and CDR2 (germline): LGHNT, FRNRAP. The V segment lost 10 bases and the J segment 5 bases; nucleotides outside the gene matches: 3.

The V gene is TRBV11-2, the J gene TRBJ1-3, with no clear D. Trimming removed 2 bases from V and 3 bases from J, with 14 bases in between. The V gene's germline CDR1 is SGHAT and CDR2 FQNNGV. This CDR3 region has 16 residues. In DNA, the CDR3 is TGTGCCAGCAGCTTACCAGGCACCAGTAGTGGAAACACCATATATTTT. This sequence encodes CASSLPGTSSGNTIYF.

The chain combines TRBV24-1 with TRBJ1-2, with no clear D. Germline V gene lookup returns CDR1 KGHDR and CDR2 SFDVKD. CDR3 size: 14 residues. Trimming removed 5 bases at V and 4 bases at J, with 13 bases between. In DNA form, the CDR3 reads TGTGCCACCAGTGGGTCCACTTCGGGCTATGGCTACACCTTC. Its protein product is CATSGSTSGYGYTF.

This clone occurred a few times. This sequence joins TRBV28 and TRBJ1-5; D gene uncertain. The CDR3 spans 16 residues. Germline CDR1 reads MDHEN; CDR2 reads SYDVKM. With 2 bases removed from V and 2 bases from J, the gap between germline ends came to 13 bases. CDR3 DNA sequence: TGTGCCAGCAGTTTAGGAAACGGGTTGCGCAATCAGCCCCAGCATTTT. It yields the protein CASSLGNGLRNQPQHF.

V gene TRBV6-1 combines with J gene TRBJ1-6; possible D gene TRBD1, 5 bases. CDR1 is MNHNS and CDR2 is SASEGT in the germline V gene. The CDR3 spans 13 residues. The V end lost 0 bases, the J end lost 9 bases, and 6 bases lay between the germline ends. The CDR3 region has the DNA TGTGCCAGCAGTGAAGCGGGGGGTTCACCCCTCCACTTT. Its protein is CASSEAGGSPLHF.

The CDR3 loop reads CASSLTGGIQTQYF. DNA for the CDR3: TGTGCCAGCAGCTTGACAGGGGGCATTCAGACCCAGTACTTC. This chain joins TRBV11-1 and TRBJ2-5, with TRBD1 matching over 10 bases. The CDR3 consists of 14 residues. CDR1 is SGHAT, CDR2 FQDESV, per germline (reference sequence). The J segment lost 6 bases and the V segment lost 3 bases, leaving 4 bases of the junction unmatched. The full variable domain, rest sourced from reference TRBV11-1 and TRBJ2-5, is EAEVAQSPRYKITEKSQAVAFWCDPISGHATLYWYRQILGQGPELLVQFQDESVVDDSQLPKDRFSAERLKGVDSTLKIQPAELGDSAMYLCASSLTGGIQTQYFGPGTRLLVL.

The gene calls are TRBV19 and TRBJ1-1, with no clear D. CDR1 and CDR2 (germline): LNHDA, SQIVND (reference sequence). The CDR3 contains 14 residues. Trimming stripped 3 bases from V and 5 bases from J, with 13 bases between. The CDR3 DNA sequence: TGTGCCAGTAGTATTCGCGTGTCGAGAACTGAAGCTTTCTTT. It is translated as CASSIRVSRTEAFF. Filled out from reference TRBV19 and TRBJ1-1, the complete variable domain reads DGGITQSPKYLFRKEGQNVTLSCEQNLNHDAMYWYRQDPGQGLRLIYYSQIVNDFQKGDIAEGYSVSREKKESFPLTVTSAQKNPTAFYLCASSIRVSRTEAFFGQGTRLTVV.